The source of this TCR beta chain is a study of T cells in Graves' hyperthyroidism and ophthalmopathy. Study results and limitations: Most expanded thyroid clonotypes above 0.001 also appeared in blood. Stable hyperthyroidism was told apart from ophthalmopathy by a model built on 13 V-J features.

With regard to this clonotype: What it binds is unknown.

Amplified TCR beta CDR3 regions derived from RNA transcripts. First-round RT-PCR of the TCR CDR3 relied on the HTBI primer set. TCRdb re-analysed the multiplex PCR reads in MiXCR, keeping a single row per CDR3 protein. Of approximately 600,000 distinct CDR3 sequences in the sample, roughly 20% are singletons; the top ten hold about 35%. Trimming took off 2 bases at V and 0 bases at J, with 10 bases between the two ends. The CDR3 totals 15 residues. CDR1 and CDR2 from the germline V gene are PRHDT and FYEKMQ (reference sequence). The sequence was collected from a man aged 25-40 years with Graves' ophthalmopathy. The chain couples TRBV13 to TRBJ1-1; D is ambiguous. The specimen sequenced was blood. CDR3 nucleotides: TGTGCCAGCAGCTTAAACAGAAACCTGAACACTGAAGCTTTCTTT. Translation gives CASSLNRNLNTEAFF.